The 30 T cell receptor beta chains given below trace back to one sample, sequenced in a study of cytomegalovirus exposure and HLA in healthy donors (dated by TCRdb to about 2017). To prepare the library, the immunoSEQ multiplex PCR assay was applied. For the multiplex PCR, a mixture combining 60 forward primers for TCR Vbeta segments and 13 reverse primers for TCR Jbeta segments was used. The table comes from immuneACCESS by way of TCRdb, which keeps in-frame sequences with V and J called. Part of the clones is missing from these tables; in studies checked, under half for an unresolved V gene and the rest for unknown reasons. This sample is represented by approximately 150,000 clones; over 75% of them were singletons. In total, the top ten clones hold roughly 0.53% of the sample. Sequenced input: PBMCs. These receptors came from a woman aged 40 to 50 in good health and CMV-seronegative.

This clone was seen more than once but under ten times. The V and J genes are TRBV6-6 and TRBJ1-1; TRBD1 aligns across 8 bases. CDR1 and CDR2 from the germline V gene are MNHNY and SVGAGI (reference sequence). The CDR3 has 11 residues. After removal of 6 bases from V and 8 bases from J, the junction contained 2 bases not matched to a gene. The chain's CDR3 is CASRGQVEAFF. CDR3 DNA: TGTGCCAGCAGGGGACAGGTGGAAGCTTTCTTT.

The chain is built from TRBV6-5 and TRBJ2-2; 7 nucleotides align to TRBD1. The germline CDR1 and CDR2 sequences are MNHEY and SVGAGI. The CDR3 length is 15 residues. V lost 1 base, J lost 2 bases, and 1 base stayed unmatched. For the CDR3, the DNA is TGTGCCAGCAGTTACTGGGACAGTAACACCGGGGAGCTGTTTTTT. This translates into CASSYWDSNTGELFF.

This clone was seen only once. The chain carries TRBV28 and TRBJ2-6, with D tentatively TRBD1 (6 bases). The CDR3 consists of 15 residues. Germline lookup yields CDR1 MDHEN and CDR2 SYDVKM. V lost 2 bases and J lost 2, with 7 bases in between. CDR3 nucleotides: TGTGCCAGCAGTTTAGCAGGGGCTGGGGCCAACGTCCTGACTTTC. Its protein product is CASSLAGAGANVLTF.

This clone was seen only a few times. The chain uses TRBV29-1 and TRBJ1-5; 7 nucleotides align to TRBD1. The CDR3 sequence is 16 residues long. The ends lost 8 bases at V and 0 bases at J; junction bases unmatched: 13. Per germline, CDR1 SQVTM and CDR2 ANQGSEA. CDR3 DNA: TGCAGCACCAAACTCCGGGACAGCCATAGCAATCAGCCCCAGCATTTT. Encoded protein: CSTKLRDSHSNQPQHF.

V usage is TRBV5-1 and J usage is TRBJ1-1; TRBD1 agrees at 10 bases. Germline V gives CDR1 SGHRS, CDR2 YFSETQ. Trimming took 0 bases from V and 7 from J; bases not matched to a gene: 6. There are 15 residues in the CDR3. Here the CDR3 DNA reads TGCGCCAGCAGCTTGGCGACAGGGGGCGCGGGTGAAGCTTTCTTT. It codes for CASSLATGGAGEAFF.

The chain recombines TRBV28 with TRBJ1-1; D is ambiguous. V lost 3 bases and J lost 7, with 9 bases in between. Per germline, CDR1 MDHEN and CDR2 SYDVKM. CDR3 size: 12 residues. This chain's CDR3 is CASSLRRGEAFF. CDR3 DNA: TGTGCCAGCAGTTTGAGACGCGGTGAAGCTTTCTTT.

This CDR3 is CASMGAADTQYF. The CDR3 coding sequence is TGTGCCAGCATGGGTGCGGCAGATACGCAGTATTTT. V is TRBV6-6 and J is TRBJ2-3; unclear D gene. From germline, CDR1 is MNHNY and CDR2 SVGAGI (reference sequence). The CDR3 loop spans 12 amino acids. V shed 7 bases and J shed 4 bases, with 9 bases lying between them.

V and J are TRBV9 and TRBJ2-3, with D maybe TRBD2 (7 bases). Trimming removed 2 bases at V and 1 base at J, with 11 bases between. The germline V gene has CDR1 SGDLS and CDR2 YYNGEE. CDR3 length: 15 residues. CDR3 loop: CASSVGGARTDTQYF. The CDR3, as DNA: TGTGCCAGCAGCGTGGGGGGGGCTCGCACAGATACGCAGTATTTT.

The chain links TRBV5-1 to TRBJ2-5, with D possibly TRBD2 on 6 matching bases. Deletions cut 2 bases from V and 2 bases from J, with 13 bases between. The CDR3 spans 15 residues. CDR1 is SGHRS, CDR2 YFSETQ, per germline. Written as DNA, the CDR3 is TGCGCCAGCAGCTTCCTCCCGGGGGTACAAGAGACCCAGTACTTC. This sequence encodes CASSFLPGVQETQYF.

The rearrangement uses TRBV7-3 and TRBJ2-3; D gene unclear. Trimming removed 1 base at V and 1 base at J, with 9 bases between. Germline V gene sequence: CDR1 SGHTA, CDR2 FQGTGA. This CDR3 region has 15 residues. Here the CDR3 DNA reads TGTGCCAGCAGCTTAAGAGTTTCGGGCACAGATACGCAGTATTTT. It yields the protein CASSLRVSGTDTQYF. The whole variable domain, filled in from reference TRBV7-3 and TRBJ2-3, reads GAGVSQTPSNKVTEKGKYVELRCDPISGHTALYWYRQSLGQGPEFLIYFQGTGAADDSGLPNDRFFAVRPEGSVSTLKIQRTERGDSAVYLCASSLRVSGTDTQYFGPGTRLTVL.

The chain employs TRBV28 and TRBJ1-5; D may be TRBD1 (5 bases). The V and J ends lost 6 bases and 3 bases respectively, with 15 bases between them. The CDR3 is 15 amino acids. The germline gives CDR1 MDHEN, CDR2 SYDVKM. The CDR3 protein is CASRPQDKINQPQHF. The CDR3 DNA sequence: TGTGCCAGCAGACCTCAGGACAAAATCAATCAGCCCCAGCATTTT.

The rearrangement joins TRBV28 to TRBJ1-1; the D gene is possibly TRBD1 (6 bases). Germline V gene lookup returns CDR1 MDHEN and CDR2 SYDVKM. The CDR3 spans 15 residues. Deletions cut 6 bases from V and 5 bases from J, with 19 bases between. In nucleotides, the CDR3 is TGTGCCAGCAGCCAAGCCGCGGGGGCCCTGACTGAAGCTTTCTTT. Its protein product is CASSQAAGALTEAFF.

V is TRBV2 and J is TRBJ1-3, with 7 bases lining up with TRBD1. This CDR3 is built from 17 residues. The germline gives CDR1 SNHLY, CDR2 FYNNEI. Trimming cost V 7 bases and J 0 bases; bases outside gene matches: 12. The CDR3 spells CASITGQLKDSGNTIYF. CDR3 coding DNA: TGTGCCAGCATTACGGGACAGCTGAAAGACTCTGGAAACACCATATATTTT.

The chain employs TRBV28 and TRBJ2-7, with D possibly being TRBD2 (6 bases). Per the germline V gene, CDR1 is MDHEN and CDR2 is SYDVKM. The CDR3 is 14 residues long. V was cut by 6 bases and J by 1 base, with 13 bases left in between. The CDR3, as DNA: TGTGCCAGCAGCCCGGGGGTGGTTTCCTACGAGCAGTACTTC. Translated: CASSPGVVSYEQYF.

The chain has TRBV6-1 and TRBJ2-1, with D hard to call. V dropped 3 bases and J dropped 8 bases, with 5 bases sitting between them. Germline CDR1 is MNHNS and CDR2 is SASEGT. This CDR3 contains 11 residues. The CDR3 nucleotides read TGTGCCAGCAGTGATTCGTATGAGCAGTTCTTC. Amino acid sequence: CASSDSYEQFF.

The count of this clone is one. The chain combines TRBV21-1 with TRBJ1-5. TRBV21-1 represents a pseudogene. The CDR3 has 12 residues. CDR3 sequence: CASRNKPGPQHF. CDR3 in DNA: TGTGCCAGCAGAAACAAACCGGGGCCCCAGCATTTT.

This clone was counted a single time. CDR3 sequence (DNA): TGTGCCAGCAGCCCGGGACAGCCCCTCGAGTTTGGTGGCTACACCTTC. Translating it yields CASSPGQPLEFGGYTF. The genes are TRBV5-4 and TRBJ1-2, with 7 bases that match TRBD1. With V trimmed by 4 bases and J by 7 bases, 16 bases remained unmatched. This CDR3 has 16 residues. Germline values: CDR1 SGHNT, CDR2 YYREEE (reference sequence).

The chain joins TRBV25-1 to TRBJ1-3; 9 nucleotides match TRBD1. Per germline, CDR1 MGHDK and CDR2 SYGVNS. The trim removed 5 bases at V and 2 bases at J, leaving 13 bases unmatched. This CDR3 is 18 amino acids long. CDR3 region: CASSPPLGQGTTGNTIYF. DNA for the CDR3: TGTGCCAGCAGTCCTCCCCTGGGACAGGGCACGACTGGAAACACCATATATTTT.

This chain connects TRBV9 to TRBJ2-3; D unresolved. Germline V gene data show CDR1 as SGDLS and CDR2 as YYNGEE. V was shortened by 3 bases and J by 0 bases, with 11 bases between the two germline ends. The CDR3 has 15 amino acids. This CDR3 is CASSAGLGSTDTQYF. The DNA of the CDR3 is TGTGCCAGCAGCGCTGGCTTGGGCAGCACAGATACGCAGTATTTT.

This clone was observed once. The chain uses TRBV27 and TRBJ2-5; D is unclear. The germline V gene encodes CDR1 MNHEY and CDR2 SMNVEV (reference sequence). The V end was cut by 3 bases, the J end by 4 bases, with 12 bases between. The length of the CDR3 is 14 residues. In nucleotides, the CDR3 is TGTGCCAGCAGTTTCTTGGGCAGATTAGAGACCCAGTACTTC. Protein product: CASSFLGRLETQYF.

The chain recombines TRBV27 with TRBJ2-1, with D possibly being TRBD2 (5 bases). The length of the CDR3 is 15 residues. The germline CDR1 and CDR2 sequences are MNHEY and SMNVEV (reference sequence). V gave up 8 bases and J gave up 0 bases, with 14 bases separating them. The DNA of the CDR3 is TGTGCCAGCGGACGAGGACTGTTCTCCTACAATGAGCAGTTCTTC. Protein product: CASGRGLFSYNEQFF.

This chain connects TRBV2 to TRBJ2-2; possible D gene TRBD1, 6 bases. CDR3 length: 13 residues. Trimming cost V 2 bases and J 6 bases, with 7 bases left between them. The germline CDR1 and CDR2 sequences are SNHLY and FYNNEI. The CDR3 nucleotides are TGTGCCAGCAGTGAACAGGGGCCCGGGGAGCTGTTTTTT. Protein product: CASSEQGPGELFF.

This chain connects TRBV5-1 to TRBJ2-5, with unresolved D. V was trimmed by 4 bases and J by 4 bases, leaving 11 bases between them. The CDR3 totals 13 residues. Germline V gene lookup returns CDR1 SGHRS and CDR2 YFSETQ. This chain's CDR3 is CASSAGSGETQYF. The DNA of the CDR3 is TGCGCCAGCAGCGCCGGGTCCGGAGAGACCCAGTACTTC.

This chain links TRBV7-9 with TRBJ1-2, with TRBD1 matching 8 bases. The CDR3 contains 14 residues. V was pared by 5 bases and J by 8 bases, with 10 bases of the junction left unmatched. Germline lookup yields CDR1 SEHNR and CDR2 FQNEAQ (reference sequence). CDR3 nucleotides: TGTGCCAGCAGCGCCAGGGACAGGTCTTGGGGCTACACCTTC. As protein: CASSARDRSWGYTF.

The chain joins TRBV5-1 to TRBJ2-2, with TRBD1 identical over 9 bases. The germline CDR1 and CDR2 sequences are SGHRS and YFSETQ. J was trimmed by 4 bases and V by 4 bases; bases with no gene match: 5. This CDR3 contains 15 residues. CDR3 nucleotide sequence: TGCGCCAGCAGCCGCGACAGGGGGACCACCGGGGAGCTGTTTTTT. As protein: CASSRDRGTTGELFF.

The rearrangement uses TRBV7-8 and TRBJ2-3, with 7 bases that match TRBD1. With V trimmed by 5 bases and J by 11 bases, 13 bases remained unmatched. In germline, CDR1 is SGHVS, CDR2 FQNEAQ. The CDR3 is 14 amino acids. Here the CDR3 DNA reads TGTGCCAGCAGCCCGACCCCTGGACAGGCCGAGCAGTATTTT. It encodes CASSPTPGQAEQYF.

This clone was picked up a small number of times. The rearrangement uses TRBV9 and TRBJ2-3; 10 bases align to TRBD2. This CDR3 is built from 18 residues. J was trimmed by 8 bases and V by 3 bases; bases with no gene match: 18. CDR1 and CDR2 (germline): SGDLS, YYNGEE. The CDR3 here is CASSAQSGTSARGGTQYF. In nucleotides, the CDR3 is TGTGCCAGCAGCGCTCAATCCGGGACTAGCGCACGAGGGGGTACGCAGTATTTT.

The chain is built from TRBV28 and TRBJ2-7; the match to TRBD1 covers 10 bases. Germline lookup yields CDR1 MDHEN and CDR2 SYDVKM. CDR3 length: 15 residues. V shed 3 bases, J shed 4 bases, and the junction held 6 bases outside the gene matches. The CDR3: CASSLPTGGRYEQYF. DNA of the CDR3: TGTGCCAGCAGTTTGCCGACAGGGGGCAGGTACGAGCAGTACTTC. The whole variable domain, filled in from reference TRBV28 and TRBJ2-7, reads DVKVTQSSRYLVKRTGEKVFLECVQDMDHENMFWYRQDPGLGLRLIYFSYDVKMKEKGDIPEGYSVSREKKERFSLILESASTNQTSMYLCASSLPTGGRYEQYFGPGTRLTVT.

The chain carries TRBV29-1 and TRBJ2-3; 10 nucleotides match TRBD2. From germline, CDR1 is SQVTM and CDR2 ANQGSEA. The CDR3 is made up of 13 amino acids. The V segment lost 6 bases and the J segment 3 bases; nucleotides outside the gene matches: 3. In DNA, the CDR3 is TGCAGCGTCTTAGCGGGAGGAACAGATACGCAGTATTTT. Translating gives CSVLAGGTDTQYF.

This clone occurred once. The chain combines TRBV6-5 with TRBJ1-5; D gene unclear. The CDR3 runs 15 residues. V was shortened by 7 bases and J by 0 bases, with 13 bases between the two germline ends. Germline values: CDR1 MNHEY, CDR2 SVGAGI. As DNA, the CDR3 is TGTGCCAGCACCGAGAGGGTGTTTAGCAATCAGCCCCAGCATTTT. Residues: CASTERVFSNQPQHF.